These T cell receptor beta chains were read from a single sample in a study of CD8 T cells in ankylosing spondylitis. Using its own MiXCR run on the 5' RACE reads, TCRdb lists one record per CDR3 protein. The data show around 120,000 distinct CDR3 sequences, 9.3% seen once. The sample was blood, either unsorted or a sorted T cell fraction (not recorded which). The receptors here all came from a male donor with ankylosing spondylitis or in good health (not recorded which). The CDR3 runs from the conserved cysteine through the conserved F or W. D genes are given only for firm matches. Size is omitted from some rows. Given values are once, few, many or a class for expanded clones.

v_gene,j_gene,d_gene,abundance,CDR3nt,CDR3aa
TRBV7-2,TRBJ2-5,-,many,TGTGCCAGCAGCTTAGTTAGTCGAGAGACCCAGTACTTC,CASSLVSRETQYF
TRBV29-1,TRBJ1-2,-,many,TGCAGCGCCAAACGGGGGATTAACTATGGCTACACCTTC,CSAKRGINYGYTF
TRBV21-1,TRBJ2-7,-,-,TGTGCCAGCAGCATAAGTACCTACGAGCAGTACTTC,CASSISTYEQYF
TRBV12-3/TRBV12-4,TRBJ2-7,-,few,TGTGCCAGCATGGGGGGCCGCTACGAGCAGTACTTC,CASMGGRYEQYF
TRBV3-1,TRBJ1-1,-,few,TGTGCCAGCAGCCAAATGAACGTGGCTTTCTTT,CASSQMNVAFF
TRBV20-1,TRBJ2-1,-,many,TGCAGTGCCCCCTCGAGGGCGGATAGCTACAATGAGCAGTTCTTC,CSAPSRADSYNEQFF
TRBV11-2,TRBJ2-2,TRBD2,-,TGTGCCAGCAGCACTAGACTAGCGGGAGGCCTTGGGACCGGGGAGCTGTTTTTT,CASSTRLAGGLGTGELFF
TRBV18,TRBJ2-3,-,few,TGTGCCAGCTCACCACTCGCGTTTACTAGCACAGATACGCAGTATTTT,CASSPLAFTSTDTQYF
TRBV28,TRBJ2-1,-,many,TGTGCCAGCAGTTTATCGCGGCAGCAGTTCTTC,CASSLSRQQFF
TRBV5-5,TRBJ2-1,TRBD2,-,TGTGCCAGCAATTCGAATCGGGCGGGAGTCCTCTCCTACAATGAGCAGTTCTTC,CASNSNRAGVLSYNEQFF
TRBV6-6,TRBJ1-1,TRBD1,many,TGTGCCAGCAGCTCGGGACAGTACACTGAAGCTTTCTTT,CASSSGQYTEAFF
TRBV27,TRBJ2-2,-,few,TGTGCCAGCGGGACCCTCAGGGGAGAGAAGAACACCGGGGAGCTGTTTTTT,CASGTLRGEKNTGELFF
TRBV12-3/TRBV12-4,TRBJ1-2,TRBD1,many,TGTGCCAGCAGTTACAGGGGAATCGGCTATGGCTACACCTTC,CASSYRGIGYGYTF
TRBV5-1,TRBJ2-3,TRBD1,many,TGCGCCAGCAGCTTCGACAGGGACGCAGATACGCAGTATTTT,CASSFDRDADTQYF
TRBV29-1,TRBJ2-5,TRBD1,many,TGCAGCGGCAGCACAGGGGGGCAAGAGACCCAGTACTTC,CSGSTGGQETQYF
TRBV6-1,TRBJ1-1,TRBD1,-,TGTGCCAGCAGCCATGACAGGGGTGCTGAAGCTTTCTTT,CASSHDRGAEAFF
TRBV5-1,TRBJ1-1,TRBD1,many,TGCGCCAGCAGCTCGTTGGGACAGCACACTGAAGCTTTCTTT,CASSSLGQHTEAFF
TRBV5-1,TRBJ1-1,-,many,TGCGCCAGCAGCTTACTGGACGGGAACACTGAAGCTTTCTTT,CASSLLDGNTEAFF
TRBV5-8,TRBJ1-1,-,-,TGTGCCAGCAGCAGGAGGACAAGTAGCGGCACTGAAGCTTTCTTT,CASSRRTSSGTEAFF
TRBV5-1,TRBJ2-3,TRBD1,many,TGCGCCAGCAAAACGACAGGGGGAGTCATGAATACGCAGTATTTT,CASKTTGGVMNTQYF
TRBV10-3,TRBJ2-5,TRBD2,many,TGTGCCATAGCAGCGGGAGTAGAAGAGACCCAGTACTTC,CAIAAGVEETQYF
TRBV5-6,TRBJ1-2,-,many,TGTGCCAGCAGCTCGGGACCGACGATACCTTATGGCTACACCTTC,CASSSGPTIPYGYTF
TRBV7-2,TRBJ2-4,TRBD2,few,TGTGCCAGCAGCTCCCGGGGGGTTGGAGCCAAAAACATTCAGTACTTC,CASSSRGVGAKNIQYF
TRBV7-9,TRBJ2-2,TRBD2,-,TGTGCCAGCAGTTCGACTAGCAGCACCGGGGAGCTGTTTTTT,CASSSTSSTGELFF
TRBV7-6,TRBJ2-5,TRBD1,-,TGTGCCAGCAGCCGCACAGGGGCGGAGACCCAGTACTTC,CASSRTGAETQYF
TRBV12-3/TRBV12-4,TRBJ2-4,TRBD2,-,TGTGCCAGCAGTATAGGGGGTAGCGGGATACCCAAAAACATTCAGTACTTC,CASSIGGSGIPKNIQYF
TRBV4-1,TRBJ2-7,-,few,TGCGCCAGCAGCGCATACAGGTACCCGACCACCTACGAGCAGTACTTC,CASSAYRYPTTYEQYF
TRBV27,TRBJ2-3,-,-,TGTGCCAGCAGTTTACGTGACTTCAACACAGATACGCAGTATTTT,CASSLRDFNTDTQYF
TRBV5-1,TRBJ2-7,TRBD2,-,TGCGCCAGCAGCTCGACTAGCGGGAACTACGAGCAGTACTTC,CASSSTSGNYEQYF
TRBV12-3/TRBV12-4,TRBJ1-5,-,-,TGTGCCAGCAGTTTGGGCGCAGGGGACCAGCCCCAGCATTTT,CASSLGAGDQPQHF
TRBV20-1,TRBJ2-1,-,many,TGCAGTGGAGACATGGAGGGGCGTGAGCAGTTCTTC,CSGDMEGREQFF
TRBV5-1,TRBJ1-2,-,-,TGCGCCAGCAGAAAGGAAGGGGGAAGAAACTATGGCTACACCTTC,CASRKEGGRNYGYTF
TRBV2,TRBJ2-1,TRBD2,few,TGTGCCAGCAGGAAGGGACTAGCGGATTACAATGAGCAGTTCTTC,CASRKGLADYNEQFF
TRBV29-1,TRBJ1-4,-,few,TGCAGCGTTGAAGACCGGGGGCGTAGTGAAAAACTGTTTTTT,CSVEDRGRSEKLFF
TRBV20-1,TRBJ2-1,-,many,TGCAGTGCTGGGACGGACTCCTACAATGAGCAGTTCTTC,CSAGTDSYNEQFF
TRBV29-1,TRBJ2-1,-,few,TGCAGCGTGGGCCGAGATACCTACAATGAGCAGTTCTTC,CSVGRDTYNEQFF
TRBV7-2,TRBJ2-1,-,few,TGTGCCAGCAGCGGAGAGGTCGGGGGGCGCGGCAATGAGCAGTTCTTC,CASSGEVGGRGNEQFF
TRBV4-1,TRBJ2-1,-,-,TGCGCCAGCAGCCAAGATAACAGGAGGAATGAGCAGTTCTTC,CASSQDNRRNEQFF
TRBV27,TRBJ2-1,-,many,TGTGCCAGCAGTTTATCGTCAGGTCGGCAGTTCTTC,CASSLSSGRQFF
TRBV6-2/TRBV6-3,TRBJ2-5,-,-,TGTGCCAGTCTACGATCAGAGACCCAGTACTTC,CASLRSETQYF
TRBV7-6,TRBJ1-3,-,many,TGTGCCAGCAGCCCGGACAGCTTCTCTGGAAACACCATATATTTT,CASSPDSFSGNTIYF
TRBV20-1,TRBJ1-4,-,many,TGCAGTGCTAGAGATGCCCGTACCCCTCCAGCGAATGAAAAACTGTTTTTT,CSARDARTPPANEKLFF
TRBV5-1,TRBJ2-1,-,many,TGCGCCAGCAGCTTGGAACCCCCGGGGAGGACCTCCTACAATGAGCAGTTCTTC,CASSLEPPGRTSYNEQFF
TRBV18,TRBJ1-4,-,many,TGTGCCAGCTCACCAGGGAGGAAACTGTTTTTT,CASSPGRKLFF
TRBV29-1,TRBJ1-2,-,many,TGCAGCGTCGGGACAACTTATGGCTACACCTTC,CSVGTTYGYTF
TRBV20-1,TRBJ2-7,TRBD1,many,TGCAGTGCTAGTTACAGGGGAGTTGGGTACGAGCAGTACTTC,CSASYRGVGYEQYF
TRBV2,TRBJ2-1,TRBD2,many,TGTGCCAGCAGTGAGGGGTTAGCGGGAACTAATGAGCAGTTCTTC,CASSEGLAGTNEQFF
TRBV15,TRBJ2-1,-,few,TGTGCCACCAGCAGAGAGCCCATGTTTGACAATGAGCAGTTCTTC,CATSREPMFDNEQFF
TRBV12-3/TRBV12-4,TRBJ1-3,-,-,TGTGCCAGCAGGACTACAGGGAGCTCTGGAAACACCATATATTTT,CASRTTGSSGNTIYF
TRBV7-3,TRBJ2-7,TRBD2,many,TGTGCCAGCAGCTTGGGACTAGCGGGAAATCACGAGCAGTACTTC,CASSLGLAGNHEQYF
TRBV20-1,TRBJ2-7,TRBD2,many,TGCAGTGCTTTGCGGGAGTCCACCTACGAGCAGTACTTC,CSALRESTYEQYF
TRBV20-1,TRBJ2-7,TRBD2,many,TGCAGTGCTAGAGATAAACGGGAGGGCCACTACGAGCAGTACTTC,CSARDKREGHYEQYF
TRBV29-1,TRBJ1-1,-,many,TGCAGCGTTAGTCTAGGGGTTACTGAAGCTTTCTTT,CSVSLGVTEAFF
TRBV20-1,TRBJ2-7,-,many,TGCAGTGCTAGACCGGGCGAGCAGTACTTC,CSARPGEQYF
TRBV9,TRBJ2-1,TRBD2,many,TGTGCCAGCAGCGTAGCCGGGAGGAGCTCCTACAATGAGCAGTTCTTC,CASSVAGRSSYNEQFF
TRBV3-1,TRBJ2-1,TRBD2,-,TGTGCCAGCAGCCCTCGACTAGCGGGACTGGGCAATGAGCAGTTCTTC,CASSPRLAGLGNEQFF
TRBV9,TRBJ2-7,TRBD1,many,TGTGCCAGCAGCGTAGCCGCAGGGGGAAGCGACGAGCAGTACTTC,CASSVAAGGSDEQYF
TRBV29-1,TRBJ2-1,-,many,TGCAGCGTGGCCCCCATCTCCTACAATGAGCAGTTCTTC,CSVAPISYNEQFF
TRBV27,TRBJ2-7,TRBD2,many,TGTGCCAGCAGTCCATCTAGCGGGAGCTCCTACGAGCAGTACTTC,CASSPSSGSSYEQYF